What follows are 29 T cell receptor beta chains derived from one specimen sequenced in a study of cytomegalovirus exposure and HLA in healthy donors. The protocol was immunoSEQ multiplex PCR, while the TCRdb copy is restricted to in-frame clones and leaves out a portion. The table has 65,000 to 85,000 clones, roughly 95% seen once. Sequenced input: PBMCs. All receptors derive from a young woman in good health and CMV-seronegative.

The chain has TRBV19 and TRBJ2-3; D is possibly TRBD2 (5 bases). Between the trimmed V and J ends, which lost 5 bases and 4 bases, there was a span of 10 bases. CDR3 length: 13 amino acids. Germline V CDR1 and CDR2: LNHDA, SQIVND (reference sequence). The CDR3 region has the DNA TGTGCCAGTAGTGGCCCTAGCTCAGATACGCAGTATTTT. Protein product: CASSGPSSDTQYF.

The chain links TRBV29-1 to TRBJ2-2, with a tentative D call TRBD1 (6 bases). Trimming removed 4 bases at V and 6 bases at J, with 21 bases between. Germline lookup yields CDR1 SQVTM and CDR2 ANQGSEA. This CDR3 region has 16 residues. CDR3 nucleotide sequence: TGCAGCGTTGGGGCAGGGGCCGATATTGTTCCCGGGGAGCTGTTTTTT. Encoded protein: CSVGAGADIVPGELFF.

This clone occurred once. This chain connects TRBV27 to TRBJ2-7; D is perhaps TRBD2 (6 bases). There are 12 residues in the CDR3. V shed 3 bases and J shed 6 bases, with 9 bases lying between them. Germline CDR1 MNHEY, CDR2 SMNVEV (reference sequence). CDR3 nucleotides: TGTGCCAGCAGTTTCCCGGGAGCCGAGCAGTACTTC. Residues: CASSFPGAEQYF.

The chain links TRBV6-6 to TRBJ2-7, with unresolved D. Germline V gene sequence: CDR1 MNHNY, CDR2 SVGAGI (reference sequence). V lost 2 bases and J 4 bases, leaving 15 bases between the germline ends. The CDR3 sequence is 15 residues long. The CDR3 is CASSYPSKLGYEQYF. CDR3 bases: TGTGCCAGCAGTTACCCATCGAAGCTCGGGTACGAGCAGTACTTC.

This rearrangement joins TRBV27 to TRBJ2-7, with 8 bases aligning to TRBD1. Germline loops: CDR1 MNHEY, CDR2 SMNVEV (reference sequence). This CDR3 region has 13 residues. Germline trimming cut 6 bases from V and 2 bases from J; bases unmatched to any gene: 3. The CDR3 DNA sequence: TGTGCCAGCAGCCGGGGACAGGCCTACGAGCAGTACTTC. It translates to CASSRGQAYEQYF.

This clone was seen ten or more times. The V and J genes are TRBV10-1 and TRBJ2-2, with D possibly TRBD1 on 6 matching bases. CDR1 WNHNN and CDR2 SYGVQD come from the germline V gene (reference sequence). The CDR3 is made up of 15 amino acids. Trimming took 2 bases from V and 3 from J, leaving 10 bases between them. CDR3 DNA sequence: TGCGCCAGCAGTGAGGGGGGCAGAGACACCGGGGAGCTGTTTTTT. This sequence encodes CASSEGGRDTGELFF.

CDR3 residues: CAAEATGGSYEQYF. The CDR3 nucleotides read TGTGCCGCGGAAGCGACAGGGGGCTCCTACGAGCAGTACTTC. V is TRBV7-2 and J is TRBJ2-7, with 9 bases fitting TRBD1. Germline V CDR1 and CDR2: SGHTA, FQGNSA. This CDR3 comprises 14 residues. With V trimmed by 11 bases and J by 0 bases, 8 bases remained unmatched. Full variable domain (missing parts from reference TRBV7-2 and TRBJ2-7): GAGVSQSPSNKVTEKGKDVELRCDPISGHTALYWYRQSLGQGLEFLIYFQGNSAPDKSGLPSDRFSAERTGGSVSTLTIQRTQQEDSAVYLCAAEATGGSYEQYFGPGTRLTVT.

This sequence joins TRBV5-4 and TRBJ1-1; D is unresolved. The V end lost 5 bases, the J end lost 5 bases, and 13 bases lay between the germline ends. From germline, CDR1 is SGHNT and CDR2 YYREEE (reference sequence). The CDR3 is 13 residues long. The CDR3 DNA follows: TGTGCCAGCAGGCCCAAGGGAGGGACTGAAGCTTTCTTT. Protein product: CASRPKGGTEAFF. The variable domain in full, with the rest retrieved from reference TRBV5-4 and TRBJ1-1, is ETGVTQSPTHLIKTRGQQVTLRCSSQSGHNTVSWYQQALGQGPQFIFQYYREEENGRGNFPPRFSGLQFPNYSSELNVNALELDDSALYLCASRPKGGTEAFFGQGTRLTVV.

The chain has TRBV2 and TRBJ1-1; TRBD1 agrees at 7 bases. This CDR3 has 14 amino acids. Per the germline V gene, CDR1 is SNHLY and CDR2 is FYNNEI. Unmatched junction bases numbered 8, after V lost 10 bases and J lost 0 bases. The CDR3 protein is CATMTGPMNTEAFF. Written as DNA, the CDR3 is TGTGCCACCATGACAGGGCCCATGAACACTGAAGCTTTCTTT.

Worth noting for this clone: The sample carries other DNA sequences with the same CDR3. V usage is TRBV27 and J usage is TRBJ2-7; no clear D. CDR3 length: 11 residues. V shed 3 bases and J shed 6 bases, with 6 bases lying between them. Germline assignment: CDR1 MNHEY and CDR2 SMNVEV (reference sequence). CDR3 in amino acids: CASSFPGEQYF. The CDR3 nucleotides read TGTGCCAGCAGTTTTCCAGGCGAGCAGTACTTC.

The chain has TRBV28 and TRBJ2-7; TRBD1 matches at 10 bases. This CDR3 is 13 amino acids long. Germline assignment: CDR1 MDHEN and CDR2 SYDVKM. The junction had 7 bases not matched to a gene; V was cut back by 8 bases and J by 6 bases. CDR3: CASGTGVYAEQYF. The CDR3 coding sequence is TGTGCCAGCGGGACAGGGGTTTATGCCGAGCAGTACTTC.

The V and J genes are TRBV5-1 and TRBJ2-3; the match to TRBD2 covers 8 bases. Germline CDR1 and CDR2: SGHRS and YFSETQ. J was trimmed by 4 bases and V by 3 bases; bases with no gene match: 4. The CDR3 loop spans 14 amino acids. The DNA for the CDR3 is TGCGCCAGCAGCTCGGGGGGGGGCCCAGATACGCAGTATTTT. This sequence encodes CASSSGGGPDTQYF.

V usage is TRBV6-5 and J usage is TRBJ1-1; D gene ambiguous. Germline CDR1 MNHEY, CDR2 SVGAGI. The CDR3 runs to 12 residues. Trimming shortened V by 5 bases and J by 5 bases, and 9 bases separated the two germline ends. In DNA, the CDR3 is TGTGCCAGCAGTGCCGCCGGGACTGAAGCTTTCTTT. Protein sequence: CASSAAGTEAFF.

The chain recombines TRBV7-2 with TRBJ2-5, with 9 bases lining up with TRBD1. The CDR3 runs to 14 residues. V shed 5 bases and J 4 bases; nucleotides not matched to a gene: 5. Germline loops: CDR1 SGHTA, CDR2 FQGNSA. CDR3 in DNA: TGTGCCAGCAGCAACAGGGGGCGCGGAGAGACCCAGTACTTC. Amino acids: CASSNRGRGETQYF.

This clone has only one observation. The chain combines TRBV7-9 with TRBJ2-1; possibly TRBD1 for D (5 bases). Germline V lookup: CDR1 SEHNR, CDR2 FQNEAQ (reference sequence). This CDR3 spans 13 amino acids. V lost 3 bases to trimming and J lost 3 bases, with 6 bases between them. The CDR3 is CASSFRVYNEQFF. The DNA of the CDR3 is TGTGCCAGCAGCTTCAGGGTCTACAATGAGCAGTTCTTC. Looking up the rest from reference TRBV7-9 and TRBJ2-1 gives the full variable domain: DTGVSQNPRHKITKRGQNVTFRCDPISEHNRLYWYRQTLGQGPEFLTYFQNEAQLEKSRLLSDRFSAERPKGSFSTLEIQRTEQGDSAMYLCASSFRVYNEQFFGPGTRLTVL.

The genes are TRBV28 and TRBJ2-5; D unresolved. The CDR3 is 10 residues long. CDR1 and CDR2 from the germline V gene are MDHEN and SYDVKM. V lost 10 bases and J lost 4, with 7 bases in between. DNA of the CDR3: TGTGCCACCTACTCAGAGACCCAGTACTTC. As protein: CATYSETQYF.

This chain joins TRBV5-4 and TRBJ2-5; a weak D match, TRBD2 (6 bases). Between the trimmed V and J ends, which lost 0 bases and 1 base, there was a span of 7 bases. The CDR3 is made up of 14 amino acids. Germline V gene data show CDR1 as SGHNT and CDR2 as YYREEE (reference sequence). The CDR3 protein is CASSLERVQETQYF. As DNA, the CDR3 is TGTGCCAGCAGCTTGGAGCGGGTCCAAGAGACCCAGTACTTC.

This chain connects TRBV6-1 to TRBJ1-1; 10 bases match TRBD1. This CDR3 has 15 residues. V lost 3 bases to trimming and J lost 4 bases; unmatched junction nucleotides: 5. The germline V gene has CDR1 MNHNS and CDR2 SASEGT. For the CDR3, the DNA is TGTGCCAGCAGTGATTGGACAGGGGGGAGCACTGAAGCTTTCTTT. This gives the protein CASSDWTGGSTEAFF.

This clone was observed once. V usage is TRBV6-5 and J usage is TRBJ2-7, with 7 bases fitting TRBD1. Looked up from germline, CDR1 is MNHEY and CDR2 is SVGAGI. V shed 7 bases and J 2 bases; nucleotides not matched to a gene: 8. There are 14 residues in the CDR3. CDR3 nucleotides: TGTGCCAGCAAGGGGGCCCTTAAGACCTACGAGCAGTACTTC. As protein: CASKGALKTYEQYF.

This chain joins TRBV11-3 and TRBJ2-1; possibly TRBD2 for D (6 bases). CDR1 is SGHNT and CDR2 is YENEEA in the germline V gene. The CDR3 runs to 15 residues. V was pared by 0 bases and J by 6 bases, with 12 bases between. The CDR3 region has the DNA TGTGCCAGCAGCTTAGATCGTGGGGGGTTCAATGAGCAGTTCTTC. Its protein product is CASSLDRGGFNEQFF. Looking up the rest from reference TRBV11-3 and TRBJ2-1 gives the full variable domain: EAGVVQSPRYKIIEKKQPVAFWCNPISGHNTLYWYLQNLGQGPELLIRYENEEAVDDSQLPKDRFSAERLKGVDSTLKIQPAELGDSAVYLCASSLDRGGFNEQFFGPGTRLTVL.

V and J are TRBV27 and TRBJ2-7, with 7 positions matching TRBD2. The CDR3 consists of 14 residues. Germline V gene lookup returns CDR1 MNHEY and CDR2 SMNVEV (reference sequence). V was clipped by 2 bases and J by 2 bases; unmatched bases: 3. The CDR3, as DNA: TGTGCCAGCAGTTTAGGGGAGGGACCCTACGAGCAGTACTTC. Its protein is CASSLGEGPYEQYF.

This rearrangement joins TRBV4-1 to TRBJ2-6; 13 nucleotides match TRBD2. V was clipped by 0 bases and J by 1 base; unmatched bases: 3. This CDR3 has 19 residues. Germline assignment: CDR1 MGHRA and CDR2 YSYEKL. CDR3 loop: CASSQEGGLAGSGANVLTF. The CDR3, as DNA: TGCGCCAGCAGCCAAGAGGGGGGACTAGCGGGATCTGGGGCCAACGTCCTGACTTTC.

The genes are TRBV7-2 and TRBJ2-5; 8 bases are a match to TRBD2. The CDR3 contains 16 residues. J lost 2 bases, V lost 0 bases, and 5 bases had no gene match. CDR1 SGHTA and CDR2 FQGNSA come from the germline V gene. As DNA, the CDR3 is TGTGCCAGCAGCTTAGCACCCTCGGGGGGGCAAGAGACCCAGTACTTC. It codes for CASSLAPSGGQETQYF.

The gene calls are TRBV19 and TRBJ1-2, with D unresolved. CDR3 length: 16 residues. Trimming removed 3 bases at V and 4 bases at J, with 18 bases between. CDR1 and CDR2 from the germline V gene are LNHDA and SQIVND (reference sequence). Here the CDR3 reads CASSIPYSHDFYGYTF. CDR3 DNA: TGTGCCAGTAGTATTCCCTACTCTCACGATTTCTATGGCTACACCTTC.

The chain recombines TRBV6-5 with TRBJ1-4; 8 nucleotides line up with TRBD1. Germline lookup yields CDR1 MNHEY and CDR2 SVGAGI. J lost 6 bases, V lost 6 bases, and 6 bases had no gene match. The CDR3 loop spans 14 amino acids. CDR3: CASSITGGDEKLFF. The CDR3 bases are TGTGCCAGCAGCATCACAGGGGGTGATGAAAAACTGTTTTTT.

CDR3 nucleotide sequence: TGTGCCAGTAGTATAGAGACAGGGCGAGGGGACAATGAGCAGTTCTTC. Protein: CASSIETGRGDNEQFF. V usage is TRBV19 and J usage is TRBJ2-1; 7 positions agree with TRBD1. The trim removed 0 bases at V and 5 bases at J, leaving 7 bases unmatched. This CDR3 comprises 16 residues. CDR1 and CDR2 (germline): LNHDA, SQIVND (reference sequence).

The rearrangement links TRBV5-1 to TRBJ2-3; TRBD2 might be the D (6 bases). This CDR3 is built from 12 residues. The germline gives CDR1 SGHRS, CDR2 YFSETQ. V was cut by 6 bases and J by 3 bases, with 8 bases left in between. CDR3 bases: TGCGCCAGCACCCGGGGGACAGATACGCAGTATTTT. Translated: CASTRGTDTQYF. Combining the CDR3 with reference TRBV5-1 and TRBJ2-3 gives the whole variable domain KAGVTQTPRYLIKTRGQQVTLSCSPISGHRSVSWYQQTPGQGLQFLFEYFSETQRNKGNFPGRFSGRQFSNSRSEMNVSTLELGDSALYLCASTRGTDTQYFGPGTRLTVL.

V usage is TRBV4-3 and J usage is TRBJ1-2; TRBD1 is a possible D gene (6 bases). Germline V lookup: CDR1 LGHNA, CDR2 YSLEER. This CDR3 contains 15 residues. The ends were cut back, 0 bases at V and 8 bases at J, with 16 bases in the middle. CDR3 loop: CASSQDGGAGKGYTF. CDR3 in DNA: TGCGCCAGCAGCCAAGATGGGGGGGCAGGGAAAGGCTACACCTTC.

The chain combines TRBV7-2 with TRBJ2-1; 13 nucleotides align to TRBD2. CDR1 is SGHTA, CDR2 FQGNSA, per germline. CDR3 length: 17 residues. V shed 5 bases, J shed 5 bases, and the junction held 9 bases outside the gene matches. The CDR3 loop reads CASSRGLAGVGNNEQFF. DNA of the CDR3: TGTGCCAGCAGCCGAGGACTAGCGGGAGTTGGAAACAATGAGCAGTTCTTC.